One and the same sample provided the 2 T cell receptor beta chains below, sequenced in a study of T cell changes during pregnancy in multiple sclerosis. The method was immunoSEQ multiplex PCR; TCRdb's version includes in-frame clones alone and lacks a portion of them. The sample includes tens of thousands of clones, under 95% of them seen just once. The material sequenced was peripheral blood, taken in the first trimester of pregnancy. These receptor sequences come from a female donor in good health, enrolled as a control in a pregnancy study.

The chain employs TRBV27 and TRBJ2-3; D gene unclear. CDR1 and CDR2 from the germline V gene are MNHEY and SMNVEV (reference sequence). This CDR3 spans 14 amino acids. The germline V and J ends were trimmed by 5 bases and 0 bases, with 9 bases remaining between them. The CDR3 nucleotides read TGTGCCAGCAGTCGTAAATCTAGCACAGATACGCAGTATTTT. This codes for CASSRKSSTDTQYF.

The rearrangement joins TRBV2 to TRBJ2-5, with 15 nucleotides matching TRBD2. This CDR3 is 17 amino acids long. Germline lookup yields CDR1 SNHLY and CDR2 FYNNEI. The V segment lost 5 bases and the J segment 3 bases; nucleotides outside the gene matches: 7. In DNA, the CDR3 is TGTGCCAGCAGTATCGGGGGGACTAGCGGGAGGAAAGAGACCCAGTACTTC. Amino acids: CASSIGGTSGRKETQYF.